The 32 T cell receptor beta chains listed next were all sequenced from one sample in a study of blood T cell repertoires in COVID-19. The data were produced by immunoSEQ multiplex PCR, yet TCRdb's version contains in-frame clones alone and is incomplete. The table includes 250,000 to 300,000 clones, roughly nine tenths detected once. The sequencing input was peripheral blood. The receptors were gathered from a woman in her 50s who had recovered from COVID-19.

The chain combines TRBV4-2 with TRBJ1-5; D may be TRBD1 (6 bases). Germline assignment: CDR1 LGHNA and CDR2 YNFKEQ. The CDR3 loop spans 17 amino acids. V was pared by 4 bases and J by 2 bases, with 18 bases between. Here the CDR3 reads CASSPGAGEIRNQPQHF. The CDR3 DNA is TGTGCCAGCAGCCCAGGGGCGGGAGAGATACGCAATCAGCCCCAGCATTTT.

The chain is built from TRBV3-1 (or the pseudogene TRBV3-2) and TRBJ2-7; TRBD1 matches at 9 bases. Germline CDR1 is LGHDT and CDR2 is YNNKEL (reference sequence). This CDR3 region has 15 residues. V lost 2 bases to trimming and J lost 4 bases; unmatched junction nucleotides: 6. Here the CDR3 reads CASSQFPGQGYEQYF. CDR3 bases: TGTGCCAGCAGCCAATTCCCGGGACAGGGTTACGAGCAGTACTTC.

The V and J genes are TRBV19 and TRBJ2-1; 14 bases map to TRBD2. The trim removed 6 bases at V and 9 bases at J, leaving 4 bases unmatched. The CDR3 has 14 residues. From germline, CDR1 is LNHDA and CDR2 SQIVND (reference sequence). DNA of the CDR3: TGTGCCAGTAGCGGGACTAGCGGGAGAAGTGAGCAGTTCTTC. This translates into CASSGTSGRSEQFF.

The V gene is TRBV7-2, the J gene TRBJ2-3; a possible D gene is TRBD2 (6 bases). This CDR3 region has 15 residues. CDR1 and CDR2 (germline): SGHTA, FQGNSA. The CDR3 reads CASRNKGLRGDTQYF. DNA for the CDR3: TGTGCTTCCCGGAACAAGGGACTCCGCGGGGATACGCAGTATTTT.

This clone was seen only a few times. The chain carries TRBV5-1 and TRBJ2-7; tentatively, D is TRBD1 (5 bases). Germline CDR1 reads SGHRS; CDR2 reads YFSETQ. V was clipped by 7 bases and J by 3 bases, with 14 bases between them. The CDR3 spans 13 residues. The CDR3 DNA reads as TGCGCCAGCCGGAACCAGGGCGGCTACGAGCAGTACTTC. It yields the protein CASRNQGGYEQYF.

The sample holds many counts of this clone. The genes are TRBV5-1 and TRBJ1-1; TRBD1 matches 11 bases. This CDR3 is 14 amino acids long. Germline V CDR1 and CDR2: SGHRS, YFSETQ. The junction had 5 bases not matched to a gene; V was cut back by 3 bases and J by 7 bases. For the CDR3, the DNA is TGCGCCAGCAGCTCGGACAGGGGGCTTGGTGAAGCTTTCTTT. Translation gives CASSSDRGLGEAFF.

The genes are TRBV7-9 and TRBJ2-1, with D perhaps TRBD1 (6 bases). Germline V gives CDR1 SEHNR, CDR2 FQNEAQ (reference sequence). The CDR3 has 15 residues. V was pared by 1 base and J by 6 bases, with 13 bases between. The CDR3: CASSLVGRQVNEQFF. The CDR3 DNA sequence: TGTGCCAGCAGCTTAGTAGGGCGACAGGTCAATGAGCAGTTCTTC.

This clone was seen once. The CDR3 is CASSVGRGGLYEQYF. CDR3 DNA sequence: TGTGCCAGCAGCGTAGGGCGGGGGGGACTCTACGAGCAGTACTTC. This chain links TRBV9 with TRBJ2-7, with TRBD2 matching over 9 bases. Germline V gene lookup returns CDR1 SGDLS and CDR2 YYNGEE. CDR3 size: 15 residues. The junction had 4 bases not matched to a gene; V was cut back by 0 bases and J by 3 bases.

The V and J genes are TRBV11-2 and TRBJ2-1, with D possibly being TRBD2 (6 bases). The CDR3 spans 12 residues. Germline CDR1 and CDR2: SGHAT and FQNNGV. V lost 4 bases and J lost 12, with 13 bases in between. The CDR3 loop is CASSSEGAGQFF. The CDR3 nucleotides are TGTGCCAGCAGCTCAGAAGGAGCGGGGCAGTTCTTC.

The genes are TRBV2 and TRBJ2-3; 7 bases are a match to TRBD1. V shed 5 bases and J 4 bases; nucleotides not matched to a gene: 6. CDR1 is SNHLY, CDR2 FYNNEI, per germline. The CDR3 is 14 amino acids. CDR3 protein: CASSTGTAADTQYF. The DNA of the CDR3 is TGTGCCAGCAGTACCGGGACAGCCGCAGATACGCAGTATTTT.

The gene calls are TRBV20-1 and TRBJ1-2; TRBD1 matches 8 bases. V lost 3 bases to trimming and J lost 14 bases; unmatched junction nucleotides: 17. The CDR3 contains 14 residues. Germline V lookup: CDR1 DFQATT, CDR2 SNEGSKA (reference sequence). CDR3 sequence reads: CSASKSAAGGLLTF. CDR3 DNA sequence: TGCAGTGCTAGTAAGTCTGCGGCAGGGGGCCTGCTGACCTTC.

The J gene is TRBJ2-1, the V gene TRBV29-1, with D unresolved. The CDR3 is 13 amino acids. Germline CDR1 and CDR2: SQVTM and ANQGSEA. V gave up 6 bases and J gave up 0 bases, with 9 bases separating them. CDR3 sequence reads: CSVLSNSYNEQFF. DNA of the CDR3: TGCAGCGTCCTGAGTAACTCCTACAATGAGCAGTTCTTC.

This chain links TRBV7-3 with TRBJ2-3; D might be TRBD2 (6 bases). Germline loops: CDR1 SGHTA, CDR2 FQGTGA. The length of the CDR3 is 15 residues. Trimming removed 1 base from V and 0 bases from J, with 8 bases in between. As DNA, the CDR3 is TGTGCCAGCAGCTTAATTAGCGGTAGCACAGATACGCAGTATTTT. Translating gives CASSLISGSTDTQYF.

V gene TRBV29-1 combines with J gene TRBJ2-7; 10 bases are shared with TRBD2. There are 13 residues in the CDR3. The V and J ends lost 5 bases and 5 bases, in that order; junction bases with no gene match: 6. The germline V gene encodes CDR1 SQVTM and CDR2 ANQGSEA. DNA for the CDR3: TGCAGCGTTCCAGCGGGAGGGCCGAACGAGCAGTACTTC. Its translation is CSVPAGGPNEQYF.

CDR3 sequence (DNA): TGTGCCAGCGGTACGGACGCGGGGCGTCAGCCCCAGCATTTT. The encoded protein is CASGTDAGRQPQHF. V and J are TRBV2 and TRBJ1-5; possibly TRBD1 for D (5 bases). Looked up from germline, CDR1 is SNHLY and CDR2 is FYNNEI. The length of the CDR3 is 14 residues. The germline V and J ends were trimmed by 8 bases and 6 bases, with 17 bases remaining between them.

This clone was found once. The junction shows a germline mismatch at one end, possibly a read error. The chain couples TRBV7-3 to TRBJ2-3, with 8 bases lining up with TRBD1. The CDR3 length is 13 residues. CDR1 SGHTA and CDR2 FQGTGA come from the germline V gene. CDR3 sequence: CASTLGQGDTQYF. DNA for the CDR3: TGTGCCAGCACCTTAGGACAGGGTGATACGCAGTATTTT.

The genes are TRBV27 and TRBJ2-7; D unresolved. Germline CDR1 and CDR2: MNHEY and SMNVEV (reference sequence). V was pared by 4 bases and J by 4 bases, with 14 bases between. The length of the CDR3 is 14 residues. CDR3 amino acids: CASSSLVEVYEQYF. The CDR3 DNA is TGTGCCAGCAGTTCCCTAGTTGAAGTTTACGAGCAGTACTTC.

This clone is a singleton in its sample. V is TRBV30 and J is TRBJ1-2; 7 nucleotides align to TRBD1. The CDR3 contains 16 residues. Germline V gene lookup returns CDR1 GTSNPN and CDR2 SVGIG (reference sequence). The trim removed 0 bases at V and 1 base at J, leaving 8 bases unmatched. In DNA form, the CDR3 reads TGTGCCTGGAGTGTGGATTTTTGGGACAGTAACTATGGCTACACCTTC. Its protein is CAWSVDFWDSNYGYTF. The full variable domain, rest sourced from reference TRBV30 and TRBJ1-2, is SQTIHQWPATLVQPVGSPLSLECTVEGTSNPNLYWYRQAAGRGLQLLFYSVGIGQISSEVPQNLSASRPQDRQFILSSKKLLLSDSGFYLCAWSVDFWDSNYGYTFGSGTRLTVV.

This sequence joins TRBV2 and TRBJ1-1, with TRBD1 matching 7 bases. This CDR3 region has 13 residues. Germline trimming cut 5 bases from V and 7 bases from J; bases unmatched to any gene: 7. The germline CDR1 and CDR2 sequences are SNHLY and FYNNEI. The CDR3 is CASSTGTDIEAFF. In DNA, the CDR3 is TGTGCCAGCAGTACCGGGACAGATATTGAAGCTTTCTTT.

The chain is built from TRBV5-1 and TRBJ2-2; weak D call: TRBD2 (7 bases). V was trimmed by 4 bases and J by 1 base, leaving 17 bases between them. Germline V CDR1 and CDR2: SGHRS, YFSETQ. The CDR3 sequence is 17 residues long. CDR3 sequence (DNA): TGCGCCAGCAGCCTGGCGAGGGGGGGATTGAACACCGGGGAGCTGTTTTTT. It encodes CASSLARGGLNTGELFF.

The V call is TRBV7-9, the J call TRBJ1-1; D ambiguous. This CDR3 region has 13 residues. Germline assignment: CDR1 SEHNR and CDR2 FQNEAQ (reference sequence). Trimming pared 5 bases from V and 3 bases from J, leaving 10 bases between. The CDR3 nucleotides are TGTGCCAGCAGCCTGTCTGCAGACACTGAAGCTTTCTTT. Its protein product is CASSLSADTEAFF.

This clone was seen a handful of times. The chain combines TRBV6-1 with TRBJ2-2, with D unclear. Germline loops: CDR1 MNHNS, CDR2 SASEGT. CDR3 length equals 14 residues. Trimming stripped 1 base from V and 5 bases from J, with 8 bases between. CDR3 sequence: CASSEVFPTGELFF. In DNA form, the CDR3 reads TGTGCCAGCAGTGAAGTGTTTCCTACCGGGGAGCTGTTTTTT.

This clone occurred a few times. This chain uses TRBV3-1 (or the pseudogene TRBV3-2) with TRBJ1-2, with a possible D match to TRBD1 (5 bases). From germline, CDR1 is LGHDT and CDR2 YNNKEL (reference sequence). Trimming stripped 3 bases from V and 4 bases from J, with 9 bases between. The CDR3 contains 13 residues. The CDR3 sequence: CASSHRVSYGYTF. CDR3 sequence (DNA): TGTGCCAGCAGCCACAGGGTGAGCTATGGCTACACCTTC.

This clone came up once. This sequence joins TRBV28 and TRBJ2-7, with TRBD2 matching 15 bases. CDR3 length equals 16 residues. Per germline, CDR1 MDHEN and CDR2 SYDVKM. J lost 13 bases, V lost 4 bases, and 14 bases had no gene match. Here the CDR3 reads CASSSPEWTSGRVTYF. The CDR3 coding sequence is TGTGCCAGCAGTTCCCCCGAATGGACTAGCGGGAGGGTCACATACTTC.

The V gene is TRBV6-6, the J gene TRBJ2-1; TRBD2 is a possible D gene (6 bases). CDR1 and CDR2 (germline): MNHNY, SVGAGI (reference sequence). With 2 bases removed from V and 8 bases from J, the gap between germline ends came to 19 bases. The CDR3 covers 16 residues. Here the CDR3 DNA reads TGTGCCAGCAGTTACACGATCGGGACTGGGAAGGATGAGCAGTTCTTC. Its protein is CASSYTIGTGKDEQFF.

The V call is TRBV18, the J call TRBJ1-5; D gene uncertain. The CDR3 length is 13 residues. V lost 3 bases and J lost 7, with 10 bases in between. Per the germline V gene, CDR1 is KGHSH and CDR2 is LQKENI. The chain's CDR3 is CASSPRERQPQHF. In nucleotides, the CDR3 is TGTGCCAGCTCACCTAGGGAGAGACAGCCCCAGCATTTT. Variable domain in full (rest from reference TRBV18 and TRBJ1-5): NAGVMQNPRHLVRRRGQEARLRCSPMKGHSHVYWYRQLPEEGLKFMVYLQKENIIDESGMPKERFSAEFPKEGPSILRIQQVVRGDSAAYFCASSPRERQPQHFGDGTRLSIL.

The rearrangement joins TRBV6-4 to TRBJ1-6; 10 bases align to TRBD1. The trim removed 6 bases at V and 5 bases at J, leaving 4 bases unmatched. This CDR3 has 15 residues. CDR1 is MRHNA and CDR2 is SNTAGT in the germline V gene. The DNA of the CDR3 is TGTGCCAGCAGGCCGGGACAGGGGAATAATTCACCCCTCCACTTT. Its translation: CASRPGQGNNSPLHF.

This clone came up once. V and J are TRBV30 and TRBJ2-7; 12 nucleotides align to TRBD1. The CDR3 sequence is 18 residues long. J lost 1 base, V lost 2 bases, and 12 bases had no gene match. CDR1 is GTSNPN and CDR2 is SVGIG in the germline V gene (reference sequence). CDR3 loop: CAWSLPGQGASGSYEQYF. The DNA of the CDR3 is TGTGCCTGGAGTCTACCGGGACAGGGGGCAAGCGGGTCCTACGAGCAGTACTTC.

This chain links TRBV12-2 with TRBJ1-4. TRBV12-2 is assigned pseudogene status. The CDR3 is 18 amino acids. DNA for the CDR3: TGTGCAAGTCGCTTAGGAGGGACGGAGGGACTTTTTTTTGAAAAACTGTTTTTT. Encoded protein: CASRLGGTEGLFFEKLFF.

The chain links TRBV4-2 to TRBJ1-5; 9 bases fit TRBD1. CDR3 length: 16 residues. With 0 bases clipped from V and 2 bases from J, the junction kept 2 bases outside the gene matches. The V gene's germline CDR1 is LGHNA and CDR2 YNFKEQ. The CDR3 protein is CASSQEWTGGNQPQHF. CDR3 coding DNA: TGTGCCAGCAGCCAAGAGTGGACAGGGGGCAATCAGCCCCAGCATTTT.

The chain combines TRBV5-4 with TRBJ2-5, with D perhaps matching TRBD1 (6 bases). The CDR3 runs 13 residues. The V gene's germline CDR1 is SGHNT and CDR2 YYREEE (reference sequence). The V gene lost 2 bases and the J gene lost 5 bases, with 10 bases spanning the gap. DNA of the CDR3: TGTGCCAGCAGCTTACAGGGCCGGGAGACCCAGTACTTC. This sequence encodes CASSLQGRETQYF.

V gene TRBV6-6 combines with J gene TRBJ2-7; no clear D gene. The CDR3 covers 13 residues. Germline V gene sequence: CDR1 MNHNY, CDR2 SVGAGI (reference sequence). The V end lost 2 bases, the J end lost 2 bases, and 7 bases lay between the germline ends. In DNA, the CDR3 is TGTGCCAGCAGTTACGGCCCTGCCTACGAGCAGTACTTC. It is translated as CASSYGPAYEQYF.